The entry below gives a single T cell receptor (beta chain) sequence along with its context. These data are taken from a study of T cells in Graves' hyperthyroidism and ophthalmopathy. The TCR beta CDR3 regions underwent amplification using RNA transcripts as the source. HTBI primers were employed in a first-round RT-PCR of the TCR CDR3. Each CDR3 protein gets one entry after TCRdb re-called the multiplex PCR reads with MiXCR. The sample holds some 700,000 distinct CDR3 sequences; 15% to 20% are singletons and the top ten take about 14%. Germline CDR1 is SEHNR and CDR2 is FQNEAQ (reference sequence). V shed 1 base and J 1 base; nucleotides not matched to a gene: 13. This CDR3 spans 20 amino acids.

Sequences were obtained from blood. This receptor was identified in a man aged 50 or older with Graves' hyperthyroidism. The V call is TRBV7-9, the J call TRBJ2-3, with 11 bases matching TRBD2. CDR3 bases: TGTGCCAGCAGCTTAGATTCGGAACTAGCGGGAGCCAAGGGCACAGATACGCAGTATTTT. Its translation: CASSLDSELAGAKGTDTQYF.